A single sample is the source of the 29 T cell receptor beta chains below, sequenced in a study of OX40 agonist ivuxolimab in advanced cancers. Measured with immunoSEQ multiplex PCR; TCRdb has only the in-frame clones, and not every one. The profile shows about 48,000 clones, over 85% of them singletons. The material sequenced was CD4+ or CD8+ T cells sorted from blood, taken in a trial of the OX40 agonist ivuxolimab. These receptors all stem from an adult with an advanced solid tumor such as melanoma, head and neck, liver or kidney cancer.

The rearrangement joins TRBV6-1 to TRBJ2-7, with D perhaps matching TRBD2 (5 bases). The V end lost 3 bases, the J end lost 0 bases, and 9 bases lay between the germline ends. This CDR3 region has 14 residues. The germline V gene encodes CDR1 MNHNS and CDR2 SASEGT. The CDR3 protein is CASSDQDYSYEQYF. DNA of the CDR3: TGTGCCAGCAGTGATCAAGACTACTCCTACGAGCAGTACTTC.

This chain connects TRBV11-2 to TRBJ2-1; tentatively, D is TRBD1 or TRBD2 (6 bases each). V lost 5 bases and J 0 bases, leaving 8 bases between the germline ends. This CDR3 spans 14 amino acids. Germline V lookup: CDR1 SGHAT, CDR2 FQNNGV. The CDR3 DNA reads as TGTGCCAGCAGCACGGGGGCCTCCTACAATGAGCAGTTCTTC. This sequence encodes CASSTGASYNEQFF.

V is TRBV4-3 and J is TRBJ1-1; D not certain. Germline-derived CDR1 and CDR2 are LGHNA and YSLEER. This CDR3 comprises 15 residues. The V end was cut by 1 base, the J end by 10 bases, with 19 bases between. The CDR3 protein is CASSQVLRDGPSAFF. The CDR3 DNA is TGCGCCAGCAGCCAAGTCCTACGCGATGGCCCGTCAGCTTTCTTT.

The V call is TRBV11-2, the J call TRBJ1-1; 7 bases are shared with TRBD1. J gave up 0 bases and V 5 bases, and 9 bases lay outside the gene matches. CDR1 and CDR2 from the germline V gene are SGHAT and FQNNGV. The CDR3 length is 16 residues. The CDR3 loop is CASSPGGTSMNTEAFF. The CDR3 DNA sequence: TGTGCCAGCAGCCCAGGGGGGACTTCCATGAACACTGAAGCTTTCTTT.

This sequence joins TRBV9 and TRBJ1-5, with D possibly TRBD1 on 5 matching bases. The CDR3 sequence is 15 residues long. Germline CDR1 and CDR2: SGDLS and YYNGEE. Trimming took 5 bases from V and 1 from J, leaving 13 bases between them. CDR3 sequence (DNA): TGTGCCAGCAGTGCTGACAGCCGGAGCAATCAGCCCCAGCATTTT. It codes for CASSADSRSNQPQHF.

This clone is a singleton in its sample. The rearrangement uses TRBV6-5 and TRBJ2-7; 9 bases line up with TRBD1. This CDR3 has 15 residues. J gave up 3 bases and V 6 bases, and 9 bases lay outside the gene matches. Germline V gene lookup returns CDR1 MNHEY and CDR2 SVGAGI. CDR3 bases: TGTGCCAGCAGCTCAAGTCCGGGACAGGGCTACGAGCAGTACTTC. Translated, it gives CASSSSPGQGYEQYF.

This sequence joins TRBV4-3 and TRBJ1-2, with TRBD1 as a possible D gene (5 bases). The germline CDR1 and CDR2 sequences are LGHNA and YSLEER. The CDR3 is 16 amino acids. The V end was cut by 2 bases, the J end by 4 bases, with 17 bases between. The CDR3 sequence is CASSQTVLTEGYGYTF. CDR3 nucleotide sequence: TGCGCCAGCAGCCAAACGGTTCTGACAGAAGGCTATGGCTACACCTTC.

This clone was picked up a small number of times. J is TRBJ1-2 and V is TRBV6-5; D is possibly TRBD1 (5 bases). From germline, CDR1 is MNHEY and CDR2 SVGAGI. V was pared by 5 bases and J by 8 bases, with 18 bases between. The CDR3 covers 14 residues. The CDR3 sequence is CASSIRRGIDGYTF. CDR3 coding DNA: TGTGCCAGCAGTATCCGTCGGGGCATCGACGGCTACACCTTC.

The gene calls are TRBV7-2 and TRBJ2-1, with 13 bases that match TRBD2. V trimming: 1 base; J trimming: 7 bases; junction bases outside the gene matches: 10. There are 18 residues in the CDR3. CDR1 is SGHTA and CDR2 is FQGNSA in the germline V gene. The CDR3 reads CASSLEFAGTSGVNEQFF. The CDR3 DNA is TGTGCCAGCAGCTTAGAATTTGCCGGGACTAGCGGGGTTAATGAGCAGTTCTTC.

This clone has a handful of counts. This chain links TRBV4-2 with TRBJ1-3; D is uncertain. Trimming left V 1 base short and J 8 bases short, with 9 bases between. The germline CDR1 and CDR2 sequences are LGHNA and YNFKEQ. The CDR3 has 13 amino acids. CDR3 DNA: TGTGCCAGCAGCCAAGCCCTTTGGGACACCATATATTTT. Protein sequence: CASSQALWDTIYF.

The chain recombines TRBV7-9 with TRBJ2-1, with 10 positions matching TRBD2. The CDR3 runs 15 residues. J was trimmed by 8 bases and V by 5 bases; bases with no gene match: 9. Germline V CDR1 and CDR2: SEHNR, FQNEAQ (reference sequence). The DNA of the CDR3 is TGTGCCAGCAGCCGTGCAGCGGGGGGGCTCTATGAGCAGTTCTTC. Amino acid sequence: CASSRAAGGLYEQFF.

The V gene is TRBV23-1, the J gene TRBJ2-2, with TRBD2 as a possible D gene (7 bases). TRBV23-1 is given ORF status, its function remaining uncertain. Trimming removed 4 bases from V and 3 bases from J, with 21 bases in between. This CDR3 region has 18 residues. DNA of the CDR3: TGCGCCAGCAGTCTGCTAGCTTGGAGGGGGGGCGACACCGGGGAGCTGTTTTTT. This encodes CASSLLAWRGGDTGELFF.

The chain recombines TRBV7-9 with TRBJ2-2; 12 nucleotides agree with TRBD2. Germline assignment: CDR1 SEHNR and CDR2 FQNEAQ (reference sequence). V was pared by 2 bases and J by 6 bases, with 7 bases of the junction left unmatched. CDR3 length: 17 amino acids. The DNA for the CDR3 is TGTGCCAGCAGCTTAAGTGGACTAGCGGGGTGGTCCGGGGAGCTGTTTTTT. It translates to CASSLSGLAGWSGELFF.

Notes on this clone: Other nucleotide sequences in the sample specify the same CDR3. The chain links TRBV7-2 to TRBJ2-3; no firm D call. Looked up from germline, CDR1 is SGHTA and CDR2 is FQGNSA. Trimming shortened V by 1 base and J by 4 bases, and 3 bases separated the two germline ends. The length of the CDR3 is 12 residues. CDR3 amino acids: CASSLVADTQYF. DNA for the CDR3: TGTGCCAGCAGCTTAGTGGCAGATACGCAGTATTTT.

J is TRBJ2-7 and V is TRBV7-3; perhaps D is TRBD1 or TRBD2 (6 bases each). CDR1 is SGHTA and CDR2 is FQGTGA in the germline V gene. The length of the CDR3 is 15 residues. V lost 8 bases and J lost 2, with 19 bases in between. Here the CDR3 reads CASALAGGWAYEQYF. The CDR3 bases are TGTGCCAGCGCGCTCGCCGGGGGCTGGGCCTACGAGCAGTACTTC.

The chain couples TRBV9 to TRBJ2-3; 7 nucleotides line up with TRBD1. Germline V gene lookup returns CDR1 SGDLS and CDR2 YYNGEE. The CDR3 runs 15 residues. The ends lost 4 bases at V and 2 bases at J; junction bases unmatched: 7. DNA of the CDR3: TGTGCCAGCAGCTTCCGGGACAGAAACACAGATACGCAGTATTTT. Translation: CASSFRDRNTDTQYF.

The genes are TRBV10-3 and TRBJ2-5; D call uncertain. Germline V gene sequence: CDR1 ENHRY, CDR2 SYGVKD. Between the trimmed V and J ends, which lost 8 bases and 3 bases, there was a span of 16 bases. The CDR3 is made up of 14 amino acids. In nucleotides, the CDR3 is TGTGCCATCTCGTGGGTCCGGGTGGAAGAGACCCAGTACTTC. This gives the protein CAISWVRVEETQYF.

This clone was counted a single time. The CDR3 region is CASSFGQGEGEQYF. For the CDR3, the DNA is TGCGCCAGCAGCTTCGGACAGGGGGAAGGCGAGCAGTACTTC. The chain combines TRBV5-1 with TRBJ2-7; TRBD1 matches 10 bases. Germline assignment: CDR1 SGHRS and CDR2 YFSETQ. With V trimmed by 2 bases and J by 6 bases, 5 bases remained unmatched. CDR3 length: 14 residues. The full variable domain, its missing parts supplied by reference TRBV5-1 and TRBJ2-7, is KAGVTQTPRYLIKTRGQQVTLSCSPISGHRSVSWYQQTPGQGLQFLFEYFSETQRNKGNFPGRFSGRQFSNSRSEMNVSTLELGDSALYLCASSFGQGEGEQYFGPGTRLTVT.

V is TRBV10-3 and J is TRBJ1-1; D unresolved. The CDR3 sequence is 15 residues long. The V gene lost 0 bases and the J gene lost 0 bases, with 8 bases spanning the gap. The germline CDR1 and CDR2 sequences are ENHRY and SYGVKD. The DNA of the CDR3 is TGTGCCATCAGTGAGTCGGTCGGAATGAACACTGAAGCTTTCTTT. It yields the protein CAISESVGMNTEAFF.

The DNA for the CDR3 is TGTGCCAGCAGCCACATTAGCACAGATACGCAGTATTTT. Protein product: CASSHISTDTQYF. The chain couples TRBV9 to TRBJ2-3; D is undetermined. Trimming pared 4 bases from V and 0 bases from J, leaving 6 bases between. Germline V gives CDR1 SGDLS, CDR2 YYNGEE. The CDR3 contains 13 residues.

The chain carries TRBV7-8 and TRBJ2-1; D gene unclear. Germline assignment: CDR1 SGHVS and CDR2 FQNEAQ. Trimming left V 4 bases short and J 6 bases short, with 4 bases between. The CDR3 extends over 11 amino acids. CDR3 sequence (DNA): TGTGCCAGCAGCTGGGGCAATGAGCAGTTCTTC. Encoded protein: CASSWGNEQFF.

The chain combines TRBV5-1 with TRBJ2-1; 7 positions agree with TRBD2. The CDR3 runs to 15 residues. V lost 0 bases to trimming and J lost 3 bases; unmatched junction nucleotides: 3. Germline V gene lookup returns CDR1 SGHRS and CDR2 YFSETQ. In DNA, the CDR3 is TGCGCCAGCAGCTTGGCCAGCGGGGTCTACAATGAGCAGTTCTTC. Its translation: CASSLASGVYNEQFF. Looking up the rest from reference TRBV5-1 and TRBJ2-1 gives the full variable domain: KAGVTQTPRYLIKTRGQQVTLSCSPISGHRSVSWYQQTPGQGLQFLFEYFSETQRNKGNFPGRFSGRQFSNSRSEMNVSTLELGDSALYLCASSLASGVYNEQFFGPGTRLTVL.

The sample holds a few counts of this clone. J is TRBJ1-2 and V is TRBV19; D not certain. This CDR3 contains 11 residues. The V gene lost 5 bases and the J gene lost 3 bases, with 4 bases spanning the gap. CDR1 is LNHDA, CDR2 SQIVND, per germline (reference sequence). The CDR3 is CASSLDYGYTF. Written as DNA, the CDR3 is TGTGCCAGTAGTCTGGACTATGGCTACACCTTC.

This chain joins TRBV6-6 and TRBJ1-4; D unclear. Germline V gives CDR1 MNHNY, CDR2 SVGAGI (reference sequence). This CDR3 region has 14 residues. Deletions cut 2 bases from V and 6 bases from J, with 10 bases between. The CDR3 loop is CASSYGAKDEKLFF. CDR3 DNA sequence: TGTGCCAGCAGTTACGGCGCAAAGGATGAAAAACTGTTTTTT.

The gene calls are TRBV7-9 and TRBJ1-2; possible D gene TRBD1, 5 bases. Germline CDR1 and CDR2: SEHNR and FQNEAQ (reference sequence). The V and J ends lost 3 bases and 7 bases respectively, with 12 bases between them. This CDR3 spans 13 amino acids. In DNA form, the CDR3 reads TGTGCCAGCAGCTTCGGGGGGGAGAGTGGCTACACCTTC. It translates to CASSFGGESGYTF.

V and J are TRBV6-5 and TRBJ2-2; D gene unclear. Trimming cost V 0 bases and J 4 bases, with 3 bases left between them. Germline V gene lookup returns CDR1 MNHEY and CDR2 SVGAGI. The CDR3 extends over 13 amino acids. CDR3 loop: CASSYSPTGELFF. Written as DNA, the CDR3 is TGTGCCAGCAGTTACTCGCCCACCGGGGAGCTGTTTTTT.

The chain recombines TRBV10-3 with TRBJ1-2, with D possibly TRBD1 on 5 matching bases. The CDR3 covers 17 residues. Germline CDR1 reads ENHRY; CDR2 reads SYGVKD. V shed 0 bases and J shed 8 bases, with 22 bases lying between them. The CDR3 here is CAISESGEIMGGEGYTF. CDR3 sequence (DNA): TGTGCCATCAGTGAGTCGGGCGAAATCATGGGGGGAGAAGGCTACACCTTC.

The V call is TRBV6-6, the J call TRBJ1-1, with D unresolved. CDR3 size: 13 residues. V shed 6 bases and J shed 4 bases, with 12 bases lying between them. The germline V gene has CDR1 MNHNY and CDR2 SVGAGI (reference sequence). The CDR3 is CASSYSGPTEAFF. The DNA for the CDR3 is TGTGCCAGCAGCTACAGCGGGCCCACTGAAGCTTTCTTT.

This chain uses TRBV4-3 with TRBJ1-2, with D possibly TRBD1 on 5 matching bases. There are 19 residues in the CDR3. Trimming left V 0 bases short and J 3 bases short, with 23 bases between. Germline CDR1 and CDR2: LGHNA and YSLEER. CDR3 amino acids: CASSQDWGGSGSWDYGYTF. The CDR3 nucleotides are TGCGCCAGCAGCCAAGATTGGGGGGGATCGGGAAGTTGGGACTATGGCTACACCTTC.